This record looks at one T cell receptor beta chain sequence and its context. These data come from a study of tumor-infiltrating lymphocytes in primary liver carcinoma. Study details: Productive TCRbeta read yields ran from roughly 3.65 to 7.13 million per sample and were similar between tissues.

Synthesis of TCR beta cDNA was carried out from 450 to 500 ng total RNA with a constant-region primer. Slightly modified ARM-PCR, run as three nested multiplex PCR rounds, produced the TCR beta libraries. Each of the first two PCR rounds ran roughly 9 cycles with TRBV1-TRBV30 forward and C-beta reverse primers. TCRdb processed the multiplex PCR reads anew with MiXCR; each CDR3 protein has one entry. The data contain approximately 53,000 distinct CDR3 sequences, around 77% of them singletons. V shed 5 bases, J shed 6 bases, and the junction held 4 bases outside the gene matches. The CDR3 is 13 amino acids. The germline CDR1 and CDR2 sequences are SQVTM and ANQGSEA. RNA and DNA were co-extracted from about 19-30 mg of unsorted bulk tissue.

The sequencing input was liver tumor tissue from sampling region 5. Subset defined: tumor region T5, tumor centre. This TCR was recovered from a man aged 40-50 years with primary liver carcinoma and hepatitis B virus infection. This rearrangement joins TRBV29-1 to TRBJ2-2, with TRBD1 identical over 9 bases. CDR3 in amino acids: CSVPGQGPGELFF. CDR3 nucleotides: TGCAGCGTTCCGGGACAGGGCCCCGGGGAGCTGTTTTTT.